The 32 T cell receptor beta chains listed next were all sequenced from one sample in a study of blood T cell repertoires in COVID-19. Data came from immunoSEQ multiplex PCR; TCRdb stores just in-frame clones and leaves some out. There are a few hundred thousand clones in the sample; roughly 89% occur only once, and roughly a tenth lies in the top ten. Material for sequencing was PBMCs or T cells enriched from blood (not recorded which). All receptors derive from a woman between 25 and 40 years old who had recovered from COVID-19.

This clone was seen once. V usage is TRBV27 and J usage is TRBJ1-2, with 8 bases fitting TRBD1. The germline V gene has CDR1 MNHEY and CDR2 SMNVEV (reference sequence). Trimming at V came to 3 bases and at J to 6 bases, leaving 9 bases not matched to a gene. This CDR3 has 15 amino acids. The CDR3 DNA reads as TGTGCCAGCAGTTTCCTGACAGGGGCAAGGGATGGCTACACCTTC. This sequence encodes CASSFLTGARDGYTF.

The chain employs TRBV7-2 and TRBJ1-3, with D possibly matching TRBD1 (6 bases). The germline V gene encodes CDR1 SGHTA and CDR2 FQGNSA. The CDR3 length is 16 residues. V dropped 2 bases and J dropped 0 bases, with 11 bases sitting between them. DNA of the CDR3: TGTGCCAGCAGCTTATGGGGGCGGAACTCTGGAAACACCATATATTTT. It is translated as CASSLWGRNSGNTIYF.

This chain links TRBV27 with TRBJ2-7; 9 bases agree with TRBD1. This CDR3 contains 15 residues. V was clipped by 5 bases and J by 3 bases; unmatched bases: 8. Germline loops: CDR1 MNHEY, CDR2 SMNVEV (reference sequence). CDR3 DNA: TGTGCCAGCAGTCGTCGACCGGGACAGGGCTACGAGCAGTACTTC. Its translation is CASSRRPGQGYEQYF.

The chain has TRBV7-2 and TRBJ1-3; TRBD1 is a possible D gene (6 bases). Germline CDR1 SGHTA, CDR2 FQGNSA. V was clipped by 6 bases and J by 2 bases, with 14 bases between them. There are 15 residues in the CDR3. The CDR3 DNA reads as TGTGCCAGCAGTCAACAGGGTATGGCTGGAAACACCATATATTTT. Protein product: CASSQQGMAGNTIYF.

This clone was seen more than once but under ten times. This sample also contains other DNA sequences that code for the same CDR3. The chain recombines TRBV7-9 with TRBJ2-7, with D possibly being TRBD1 (6 bases). The germline V gene has CDR1 SEHNR and CDR2 FQNEAQ (reference sequence). The CDR3 loop spans 14 amino acids. Trimming removed 2 bases from V and 4 bases from J, with 12 bases in between. Here the CDR3 reads CASSLSQQGYEQYF. CDR3 DNA: TGTGCCAGCAGCTTATCCCAACAGGGTTACGAGCAGTACTTC.

The chain is built from TRBV10-1 and TRBJ2-1; D gene unclear. The CDR3 has 13 residues. V lost 0 bases to trimming and J lost 9 bases, with 9 bases between them. Germline V gene lookup returns CDR1 WNHNN and CDR2 SYGVQD (reference sequence). The CDR3 coding sequence is TGCGCCAGCAGTGAGTCTATCGTCGGTGAGCAGTTCTTC. Its protein is CASSESIVGEQFF.

The J gene is TRBJ2-1, the V gene TRBV7-9; D unresolved. Germline CDR1 reads SEHNR; CDR2 reads FQNEAQ (reference sequence). The CDR3 is 11 amino acids. Trimming stripped 5 bases from V and 5 bases from J, with 4 bases between. The CDR3 DNA reads TGTGCCAGCAGCCAGAACAATGAGCAGTTCTTC. This translates into CASSQNNEQFF.

This clone has more than one count but fewer than ten. The chain couples TRBV6-4 to TRBJ1-1, with D tentatively TRBD1 (6 bases). V was trimmed by 6 bases and J by 6 bases, leaving 14 bases between them. The CDR3 extends over 13 amino acids. From germline, CDR1 is MRHNA and CDR2 SNTAGT. The CDR3 loop is CASSRQENAEAFF. The CDR3 DNA sequence: TGTGCCAGCAGCAGACAGGAAAACGCTGAAGCTTTCTTT.

V is TRBV10-3 and J is TRBJ1-1; no reliable D call. Germline CDR1 and CDR2: ENHRY and SYGVKD. The CDR3 is 15 amino acids. V was trimmed by 0 bases and J by 4 bases, leaving 12 bases between them. The CDR3 nucleotides are TGTGCCATCAGTGAGTCGGCGGGGATCGGCACTGAAGCTTTCTTT. Protein: CAISESAGIGTEAFF.

The V gene is TRBV9, the J gene TRBJ2-1; 15 bases are a match to TRBD2. Germline trimming cut 3 bases from V and 1 base from J; bases unmatched to any gene: 5. Germline V gene sequence: CDR1 SGDLS, CDR2 YYNGEE. This CDR3 comprises 18 residues. The CDR3 DNA sequence: TGTGCCAGCAGCGGCGGGACTAGCGGGAGGATGTCCTACAATGAGCAGTTCTTC. Encoded protein: CASSGGTSGRMSYNEQFF. Full variable domain (rest looked up from reference TRBV9 and TRBJ2-1): DSGVTQTPKHLITATGQRVTLRCSPRSGDLSVYWYQQSLDQGLQFLIQYYNGEERAKGNILERFSAQQFPDLHSELNLSSLELGDSALYFCASSGGTSGRMSYNEQFFGPGTRLTVL.

This rearrangement joins TRBV7-8 to TRBJ2-3; D is perhaps TRBD2 (5 bases). Germline assignment: CDR1 SGHVS and CDR2 FQNEAQ. This CDR3 has 17 residues. V gave up 1 base and J gave up 0 bases, with 14 bases separating them. The CDR3 loop reads CASSLVFGVSSTDTQYF. For the CDR3, the DNA is TGTGCCAGCAGCTTAGTTTTCGGGGTCTCTAGCACAGATACGCAGTATTTT. Using reference TRBV7-8 and TRBJ2-3 for the parts outside the CDR3, the full variable domain is GAGVSQSPRYKVAKRGQDVALRCDPISGHVSLFWYQQALGQGPEFLTYFQNEAQLDKSGLPSDRFFAERPEGSVSTLKIQRTQQEDSAVYLCASSLVFGVSSTDTQYFGPGTRLTVL.

V is TRBV5-1 and J is TRBJ1-6; D perhaps matches TRBD1 (6 bases). V was shortened by 4 bases and J by 5 bases, with 16 bases between the two germline ends. This CDR3 contains 16 residues. Germline loops: CDR1 SGHRS, CDR2 YFSETQ. CDR3 sequence: CASSPVRTVNNSPLHF. Written as DNA, the CDR3 is TGCGCCAGCAGCCCCGTACGGACAGTGAATAATTCACCCCTCCACTTT.

The rearrangement uses TRBV2 and TRBJ2-7; weak D call: TRBD1 (6 bases). V was shortened by 11 bases and J by 3 bases, with 20 bases between the two germline ends. There are 14 residues in the CDR3. CDR1 and CDR2 from the germline V gene are SNHLY and FYNNEI. The CDR3 is CASRTPGQNYEQYF. The CDR3 DNA sequence: TGTGCCTCCAGAACCCCCGGACAGAACTACGAGCAGTACTTC.

This clone was observed a few times. The genes are TRBV25-1 and TRBJ2-7; D is unresolved. The germline V gene encodes CDR1 MGHDK and CDR2 SYGVNS. Deletions cut 3 bases from V and 3 bases from J, with 6 bases between. The CDR3 consists of 12 residues. This CDR3 reads CASSDKSYEQYF. CDR3 DNA: TGTGCCAGCAGTGACAAGAGCTACGAGCAGTACTTC.

V usage is TRBV6-5 and J usage is TRBJ2-1; D gene ambiguous. From germline, CDR1 is MNHEY and CDR2 SVGAGI. The CDR3 is 12 residues long. With 0 bases removed from V and 15 bases from J, the gap between germline ends came to 12 bases. CDR3 protein: CASSYSGRFWFF. The CDR3 coding sequence is TGTGCCAGCAGTTACTCTGGGCGATTTTGGTTCTTC.

In DNA, the CDR3 is TGTGCCAGTAATCTGCCGGGGGATTCACCCCTCCACTTT. Its protein product is CASNLPGDSPLHF. V is TRBV19 and J is TRBJ1-6; D perhaps matches TRBD1 (5 bases). V lost 7 bases to trimming and J lost 8 bases, with 12 bases between them. The germline V gene encodes CDR1 LNHDA and CDR2 SQIVND (reference sequence). This CDR3 is 13 amino acids long. The variable domain in full, with the rest retrieved from reference TRBV19 and TRBJ1-6, is DGGITQSPKYLFRKEGQNVTLSCEQNLNHDAMYWYRQDPGQGLRLIYYSQIVNDFQKGDIAEGYSVSREKKESFPLTVTSAQKNPTAFYLCASNLPGDSPLHFGNGTRLTVT.

This clone was recorded once. The V gene is TRBV5-1, the J gene TRBJ2-6; 7 nucleotides match TRBD2. V lost 4 bases to trimming and J lost 3 bases; unmatched junction nucleotides: 7. Per the germline V gene, CDR1 is SGHRS and CDR2 is YFSETQ. The CDR3 runs 16 residues. The CDR3 nucleotides are TGCGCCAGCAGCCCCCTTACGGGAGGTGGGGCCAACGTCCTGACTTTC. It yields the protein CASSPLTGGGANVLTF.

The chain uses TRBV6-2 or TRBV6-3 and TRBJ2-7; D is possibly TRBD1 (7 bases). CDR1 is MNHEY and CDR2 is SVGEGT in the germline V gene. Trimming shortened V by 5 bases and J by 3 bases, and 17 bases separated the two germline ends. This CDR3 contains 15 residues. The CDR3 loop reads CASSGLHRGLYEQYF. The CDR3 bases are TGTGCCAGCAGTGGCCTCCACAGGGGACTCTACGAGCAGTACTTC.

V and J are TRBV18 and TRBJ2-3, with TRBD2 matching over 8 bases. The trim removed 3 bases at V and 4 bases at J, leaving 9 bases unmatched. Per the germline V gene, CDR1 is KGHSH and CDR2 is LQKENI. This CDR3 spans 16 amino acids. Written as DNA, the CDR3 is TGTGCCAGCTCACCCTCAGCGGGAGCCGCCCCAGATACGCAGTATTTT. This encodes CASSPSAGAAPDTQYF.

The rearrangement links TRBV24-1 to TRBJ2-3, with D tentatively TRBD2 (6 bases). CDR1 and CDR2 from the germline V gene are KGHDR and SFDVKD. CDR3 size: 15 residues. V dropped 4 bases and J dropped 2 bases, with 12 bases sitting between them. CDR3 sequence (DNA): TGTGCCACCAGTGACCCCACTAGCCCCACAGATACGCAGTATTTT. Protein: CATSDPTSPTDTQYF.

The chain joins TRBV30 to TRBJ1-5; 7 bases are shared with TRBD1. The CDR3 has 13 amino acids. V shed 4 bases and J 3 bases; nucleotides not matched to a gene: 3. CDR1 GTSNPN and CDR2 SVGIG come from the germline V gene (reference sequence). The CDR3 reads CAWNRGPNQPQHF. CDR3 bases: TGTGCCTGGAACAGGGGCCCCAATCAGCCCCAGCATTTT.

The J gene is TRBJ2-7, the V gene TRBV4-1; 9 bases fit TRBD1. Germline lookup yields CDR1 MGHRA and CDR2 YSYEKL. The ends lost 1 base at V and 2 bases at J; junction bases unmatched: 0. The CDR3 sequence is 14 residues long. Here the CDR3 DNA reads TGCGCCAGCAGCCAAGGACAGGGGGCCTACGAGCAGTACTTC. This translates into CASSQGQGAYEQYF.

This rearrangement joins TRBV3-1 (or the pseudogene TRBV3-2) to TRBJ2-1; TRBD2 matches at 9 bases. V lost 2 bases and J lost 9; bases outside the gene matches: 8. In germline, CDR1 is LGHDT, CDR2 YNNKEL (reference sequence). The CDR3 runs to 15 residues. CDR3 residues: CASSQLAGQGGEQFF. CDR3 sequence (DNA): TGTGCCAGCAGCCAACTAGCGGGACAAGGCGGTGAGCAGTTCTTC.

CDR3 bases: TGTGCCAGCAGTACAGGGTTGGCCTACGAGCAGTACTTC. Protein: CASSTGLAYEQYF. This chain joins TRBV28 and TRBJ2-7; weak D call: TRBD1 (6 bases). V was clipped by 5 bases and J by 2 bases, with 10 bases between them. The CDR3 loop spans 13 amino acids. Per germline, CDR1 MDHEN and CDR2 SYDVKM.

The DNA of the CDR3 is TGTGCCAGCAGCCAATATTCAGGGGTTGACTATGGCTACACCTTC. Amino acids: CASSQYSGVDYGYTF. This chain connects TRBV3-1 (or the pseudogene TRBV3-2) to TRBJ1-2; a weak D match, TRBD1 (6 bases). The germline V gene encodes CDR1 LGHDT and CDR2 YNNKEL (reference sequence). CDR3 size: 15 residues. V was pared by 2 bases and J by 3 bases, with 13 bases between.

The table lists this clone with a few counts. The chain is built from TRBV19 and TRBJ1-2; 8 positions match TRBD1. The V and J ends lost 4 bases and 4 bases, in that order; junction bases with no gene match: 14. Germline-derived CDR1 and CDR2 are LNHDA and SQIVND (reference sequence). This CDR3 is 17 amino acids long. This CDR3 reads CASSTGLPRDRPYGYTF. The CDR3 nucleotides are TGTGCCAGTAGTACAGGACTGCCTAGGGACAGGCCCTATGGCTACACCTTC.

The rearrangement uses TRBV30 and TRBJ2-7, with unresolved D. V was pared by 3 bases and J by 2 bases, with 5 bases between. The V gene's germline CDR1 is GTSNPN and CDR2 SVGIG (reference sequence). CDR3 length: 11 residues. The CDR3 sequence is CAWSEAYEQYF. The CDR3 bases are TGTGCCTGGAGCGAGGCCTACGAGCAGTACTTC.

This chain connects TRBV11-2 to TRBJ2-1; 11 positions agree with TRBD2. V lost 6 bases, J lost 8 bases, and 6 bases stayed unmatched. The CDR3 sequence is 14 residues long. Germline loops: CDR1 SGHAT, CDR2 FQNNGV. The CDR3 bases are TGTGCCAGCAGAATAGCGGGAGGGCCCCATGAGCAGTTCTTC. Its protein is CASRIAGGPHEQFF.

The J gene is TRBJ1-2, the V gene TRBV10-3; 7 bases map to TRBD1. Germline trimming cut 6 bases from V and 3 bases from J; bases unmatched to any gene: 7. From germline, CDR1 is ENHRY and CDR2 SYGVKD. This CDR3 is 14 amino acids long. CDR3 bases: TGTGCCATCAGCGGAGACAGGGAAGACTATGGCTACACCTTC. Translated, it gives CAISGDREDYGYTF.

The rearrangement joins TRBV27 to TRBJ1-2, with TRBD1 as a possible D gene (5 bases). Trimming pared 6 bases from V and 4 bases from J, leaving 24 bases between. The CDR3 has 17 amino acids. Germline V gene data show CDR1 as MNHEY and CDR2 as SMNVEV (reference sequence). The CDR3 nucleotides read TGTGCCAGCAGCATCATGGGGGGAAGGGGTCCCACCTATGGCTACACCTTC. As protein: CASSIMGGRGPTYGYTF.

The V call is TRBV6-2 or TRBV6-3, the J call TRBJ2-1; TRBD2 agrees at 9 bases. Germline values: CDR1 MNHEY, CDR2 SVGEGT. V lost 5 bases to trimming and J lost 10 bases; unmatched junction nucleotides: 3. The CDR3 is made up of 12 amino acids. CDR3 bases: TGTGCCAGCAGTCTCCTAGCGGGAGAGCAGTTCTTC. It codes for CASSLLAGEQFF.

The chain recombines TRBV6-5 with TRBJ2-2; 9 bases are a match to TRBD1. V trimming: 10 bases; J trimming: 7 bases; junction bases outside the gene matches: 10. This CDR3 is 14 amino acids long. Germline assignment: CDR1 MNHEY and CDR2 SVGAGI. CDR3 sequence (DNA): TGTGCCACCCGAATGGGGACAGGGCACGGGGAGCTGTTTTTT. The encoded protein is CATRMGTGHGELFF.